This TCR beta chain comes out of a study of blood T cell repertoires in COVID-19. Overall study: The United States, Italy and Spain provided the acute and convalescent COVID-19 samples. Sources were T cells, B-cell-depleted T cells, or PBMCs; the material itself was cDNA or gDNA.

The table came from immunoSEQ multiplex PCR; TCRdb's copy has only in-frame clones and leaves some out. Of around 150,000 clones in the sample, around 77% were seen once. V was shortened by 6 bases and J by 0 bases, with 9 bases between the two germline ends. This CDR3 contains 14 residues. From germline, CDR1 is ENHRY and CDR2 SYGVKD. The V call is TRBV10-3, the J call TRBJ1-5, with D perhaps TRBD1 (6 bases). Material for sequencing was peripheral blood. This receptor was identified in a man in his 70s with acute or convalescent COVID-19. The CDR3 bases are TGTGCCATCAGCGACAGGTATAGCAATCAGCCCCAGCATTTT. Its protein product is CAISDRYSNQPQHF.